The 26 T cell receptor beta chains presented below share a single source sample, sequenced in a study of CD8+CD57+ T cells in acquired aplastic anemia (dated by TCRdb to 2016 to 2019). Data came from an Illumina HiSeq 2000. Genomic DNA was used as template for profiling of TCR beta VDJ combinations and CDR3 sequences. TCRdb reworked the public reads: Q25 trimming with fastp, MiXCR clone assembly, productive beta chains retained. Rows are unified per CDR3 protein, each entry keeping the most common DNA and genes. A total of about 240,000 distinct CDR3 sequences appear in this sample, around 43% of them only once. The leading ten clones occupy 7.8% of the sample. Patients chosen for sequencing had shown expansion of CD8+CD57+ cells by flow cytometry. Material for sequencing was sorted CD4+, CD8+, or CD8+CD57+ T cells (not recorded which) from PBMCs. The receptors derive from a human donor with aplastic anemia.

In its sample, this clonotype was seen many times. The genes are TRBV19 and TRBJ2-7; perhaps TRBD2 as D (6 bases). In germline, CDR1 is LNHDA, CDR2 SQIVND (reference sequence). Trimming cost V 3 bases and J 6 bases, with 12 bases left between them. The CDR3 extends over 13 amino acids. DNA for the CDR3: TGTGCCAGTAGTATCGGGAGCAATCGCGAGCAGTACTTC. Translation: CASSIGSNREQYF.

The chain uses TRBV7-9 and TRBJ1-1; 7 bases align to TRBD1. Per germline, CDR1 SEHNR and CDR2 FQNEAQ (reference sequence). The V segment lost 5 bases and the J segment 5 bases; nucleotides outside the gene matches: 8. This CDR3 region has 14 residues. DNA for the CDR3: TGTGCCAGCAGCCCGACAGGGAGGGGAACTGAAGCTTTCTTT. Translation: CASSPTGRGTEAFF.

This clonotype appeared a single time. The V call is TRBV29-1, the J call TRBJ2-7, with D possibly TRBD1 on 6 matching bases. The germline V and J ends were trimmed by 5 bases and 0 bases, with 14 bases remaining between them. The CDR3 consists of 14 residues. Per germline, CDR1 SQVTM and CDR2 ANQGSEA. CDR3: CSVLRQVSSYEQYF. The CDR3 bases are TGCAGCGTTTTAAGACAGGTCAGCTCCTACGAGCAGTACTTC.

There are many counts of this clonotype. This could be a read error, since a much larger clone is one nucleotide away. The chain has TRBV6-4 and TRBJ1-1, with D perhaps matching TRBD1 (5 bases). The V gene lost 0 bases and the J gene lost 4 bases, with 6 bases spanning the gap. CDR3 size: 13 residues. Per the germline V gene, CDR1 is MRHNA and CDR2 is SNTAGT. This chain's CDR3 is CASSDSDTTEAFF. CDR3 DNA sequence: TGTGCCAGCAGTGACTCGGACACCACTGAAGCTTTCTTT.

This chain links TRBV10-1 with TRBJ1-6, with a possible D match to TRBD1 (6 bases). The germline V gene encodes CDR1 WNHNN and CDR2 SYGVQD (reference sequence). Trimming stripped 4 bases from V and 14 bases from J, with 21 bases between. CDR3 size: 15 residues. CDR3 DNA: TGCGCCAGCAGTGGGAGGGGGACGATCGCCAATTCCCTCCACTTT. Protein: CASSGRGTIANSLHF.

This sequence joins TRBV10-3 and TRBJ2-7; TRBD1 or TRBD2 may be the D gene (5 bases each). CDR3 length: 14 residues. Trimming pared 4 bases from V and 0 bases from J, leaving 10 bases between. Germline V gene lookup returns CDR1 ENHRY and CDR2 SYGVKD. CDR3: CAISGDRSSYEQYF. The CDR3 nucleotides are TGTGCCATCAGTGGGGACCGGAGCTCCTACGAGCAGTACTTC.

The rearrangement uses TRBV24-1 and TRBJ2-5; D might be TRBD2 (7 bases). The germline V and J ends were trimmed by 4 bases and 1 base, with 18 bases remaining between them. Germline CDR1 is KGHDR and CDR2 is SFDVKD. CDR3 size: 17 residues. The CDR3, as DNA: TGTGCCACCAGTGAACCGAAGTTCGCGGGGGCCCAAGAGACCCAGTACTTC. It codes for CATSEPKFAGAQETQYF.

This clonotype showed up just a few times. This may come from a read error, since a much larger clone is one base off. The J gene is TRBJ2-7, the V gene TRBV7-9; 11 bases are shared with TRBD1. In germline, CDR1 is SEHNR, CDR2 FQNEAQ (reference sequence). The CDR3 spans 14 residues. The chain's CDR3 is CASSFRDRGYGQYF. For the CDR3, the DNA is TGTGCCAGCAGCTTCCGGGACAGGGGGTACGGGCAGTACTTC.

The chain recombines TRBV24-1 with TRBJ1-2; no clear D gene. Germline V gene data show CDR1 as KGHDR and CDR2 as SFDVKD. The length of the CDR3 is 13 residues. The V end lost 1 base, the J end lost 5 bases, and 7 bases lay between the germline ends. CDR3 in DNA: TGTGCCACCAGTGATTTTACAGCATATGGCTACACCTTC. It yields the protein CATSDFTAYGYTF.

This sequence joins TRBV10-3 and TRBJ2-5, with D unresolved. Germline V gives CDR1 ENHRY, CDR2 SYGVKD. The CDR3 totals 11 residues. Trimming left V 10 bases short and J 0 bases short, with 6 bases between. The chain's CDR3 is CATQYQETQYF. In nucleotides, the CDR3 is TGTGCCACCCAGTACCAAGAGACCCAGTACTTC.

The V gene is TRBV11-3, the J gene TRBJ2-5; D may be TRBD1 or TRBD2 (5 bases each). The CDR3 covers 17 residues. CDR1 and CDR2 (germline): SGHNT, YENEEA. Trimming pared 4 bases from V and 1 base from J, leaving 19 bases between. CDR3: CASSSNRPPRGQETQYF. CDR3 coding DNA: TGTGCCAGCAGCTCAAACCGACCCCCGAGGGGCCAAGAGACCCAGTACTTC.

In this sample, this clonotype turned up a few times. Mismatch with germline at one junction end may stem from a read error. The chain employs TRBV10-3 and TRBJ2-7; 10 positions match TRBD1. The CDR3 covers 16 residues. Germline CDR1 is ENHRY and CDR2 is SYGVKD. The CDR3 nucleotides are TGTGCCAGCAGTAACCGGGACAGGGGTCGATCCTACGAGCAGTACTTC. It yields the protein CASSNRDRGRSYEQYF.

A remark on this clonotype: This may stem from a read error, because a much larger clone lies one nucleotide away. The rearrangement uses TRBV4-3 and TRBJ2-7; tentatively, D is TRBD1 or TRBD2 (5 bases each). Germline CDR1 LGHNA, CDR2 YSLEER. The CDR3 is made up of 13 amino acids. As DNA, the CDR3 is TGCGCCAGCGGCCAAGTGGGGGCCTACGAGCAGTACTTC. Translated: CASGQVGAYEQYF.

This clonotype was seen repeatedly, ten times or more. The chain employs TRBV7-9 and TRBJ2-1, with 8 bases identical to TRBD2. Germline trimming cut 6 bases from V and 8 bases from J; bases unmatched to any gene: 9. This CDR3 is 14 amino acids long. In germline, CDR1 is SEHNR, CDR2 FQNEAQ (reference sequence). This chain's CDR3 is CASSESGGGDEQFF. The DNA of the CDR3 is TGTGCCAGCAGTGAATCCGGGGGGGGCGATGAGCAGTTCTTC. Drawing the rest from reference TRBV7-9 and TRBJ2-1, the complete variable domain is DTGVSQNPRHKITKRGQNVTFRCDPISEHNRLYWYRQTLGQGPEFLTYFQNEAQLEKSRLLSDRFSAERPKGSFSTLEIQRTEQGDSAMYLCASSESGGGDEQFFGPGTRLTVL.

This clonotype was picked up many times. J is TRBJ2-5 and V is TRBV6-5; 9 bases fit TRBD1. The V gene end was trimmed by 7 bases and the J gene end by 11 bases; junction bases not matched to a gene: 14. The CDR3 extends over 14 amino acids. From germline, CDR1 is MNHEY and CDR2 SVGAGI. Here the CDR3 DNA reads TGTGCCAGCAACCGACGACAGGGGGTAGGGGAACAGTACTTC. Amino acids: CASNRRQGVGEQYF.

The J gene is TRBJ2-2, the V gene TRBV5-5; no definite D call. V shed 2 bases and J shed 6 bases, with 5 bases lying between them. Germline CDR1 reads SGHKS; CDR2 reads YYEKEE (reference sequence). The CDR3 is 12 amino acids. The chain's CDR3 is CASSLTSGELFF. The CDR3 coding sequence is TGTGCCAGCAGCTTAACCTCCGGGGAGCTGTTTTTT.

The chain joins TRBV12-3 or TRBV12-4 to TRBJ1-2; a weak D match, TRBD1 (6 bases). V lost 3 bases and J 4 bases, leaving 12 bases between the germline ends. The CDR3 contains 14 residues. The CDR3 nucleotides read TGTGCCAGCAGTTTCGGGGGGGGCCTCTATGGCTACACCTTC. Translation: CASSFGGGLYGYTF.

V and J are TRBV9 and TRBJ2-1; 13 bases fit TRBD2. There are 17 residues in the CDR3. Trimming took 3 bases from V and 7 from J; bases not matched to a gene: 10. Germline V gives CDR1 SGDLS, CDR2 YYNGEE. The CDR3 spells CASSDRTSGRGENEQFF. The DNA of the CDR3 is TGTGCCAGCAGCGACCGGACTAGCGGGAGAGGGGAAAATGAGCAGTTCTTC.

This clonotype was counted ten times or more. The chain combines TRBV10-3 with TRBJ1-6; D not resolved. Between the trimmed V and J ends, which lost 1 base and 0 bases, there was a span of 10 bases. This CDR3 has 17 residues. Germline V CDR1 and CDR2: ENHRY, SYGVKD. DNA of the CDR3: TGTGCCATCAGTGAGTACTCTGAAAGCTCCTATAATTCACCCCTCCACTTT. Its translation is CAISEYSESSYNSPLHF.

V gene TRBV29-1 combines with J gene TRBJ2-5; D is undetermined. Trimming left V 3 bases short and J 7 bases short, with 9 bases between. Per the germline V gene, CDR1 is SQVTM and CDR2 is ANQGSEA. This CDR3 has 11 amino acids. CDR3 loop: CSVEGRVTQYF. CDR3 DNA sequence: TGCAGCGTTGAGGGCCGGGTGACCCAGTACTTC.

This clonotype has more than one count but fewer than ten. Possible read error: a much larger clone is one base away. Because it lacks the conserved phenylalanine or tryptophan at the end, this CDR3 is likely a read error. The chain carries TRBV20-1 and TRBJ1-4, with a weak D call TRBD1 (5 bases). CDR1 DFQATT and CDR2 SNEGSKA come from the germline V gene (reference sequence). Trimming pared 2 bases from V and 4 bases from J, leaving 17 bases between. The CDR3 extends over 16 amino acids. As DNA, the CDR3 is TGCAGTGCTAGATTGGCAGGGTCTATTCTTAATGAAAAACTGTTTTCT. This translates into CSARLAGSILNEKLFS.

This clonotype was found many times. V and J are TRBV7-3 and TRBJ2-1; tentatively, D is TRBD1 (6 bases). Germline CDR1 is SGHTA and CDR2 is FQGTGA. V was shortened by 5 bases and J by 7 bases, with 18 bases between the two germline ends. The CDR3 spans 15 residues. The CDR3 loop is CASSGGLVKGNEQFF. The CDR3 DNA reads TGTGCCAGCAGCGGGGGCCTTGTGAAAGGGAATGAGCAGTTCTTC.

The CDR3 spells CSASRGGSEQFF. The CDR3 DNA reads TGCAGTGCTAGTCGGGGGGGAAGTGAGCAGTTCTTC. The chain joins TRBV20-1 to TRBJ2-1; 8 positions match TRBD2. Germline CDR1 is DFQATT and CDR2 is SNEGSKA (reference sequence). This CDR3 has 12 residues. The V gene end was trimmed by 3 bases and the J gene end by 9 bases; junction bases not matched to a gene: 4.

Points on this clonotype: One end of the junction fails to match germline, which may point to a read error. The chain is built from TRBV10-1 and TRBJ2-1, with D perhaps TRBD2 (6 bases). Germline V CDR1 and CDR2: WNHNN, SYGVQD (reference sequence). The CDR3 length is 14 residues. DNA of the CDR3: TGTGCCAGCAGTTACTCGACTAGGTTCAATGAGCGGTTCTTC. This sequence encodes CASSYSTRFNERFF.

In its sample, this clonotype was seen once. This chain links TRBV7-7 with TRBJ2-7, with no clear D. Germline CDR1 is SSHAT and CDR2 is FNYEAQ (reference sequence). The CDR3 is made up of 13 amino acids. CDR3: CAISLEIAYEQYF. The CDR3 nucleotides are TGTGCTATCAGCTTAGAAATAGCCTACGAGCAGTACTTC.

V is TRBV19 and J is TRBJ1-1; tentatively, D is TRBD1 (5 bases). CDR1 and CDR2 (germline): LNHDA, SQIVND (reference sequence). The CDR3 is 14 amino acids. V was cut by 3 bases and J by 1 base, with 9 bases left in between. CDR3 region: CASSIGGGNTEAFF. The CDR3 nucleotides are TGTGCCAGTAGTATCGGGGGAGGGAACACTGAAGCTTTCTTT.